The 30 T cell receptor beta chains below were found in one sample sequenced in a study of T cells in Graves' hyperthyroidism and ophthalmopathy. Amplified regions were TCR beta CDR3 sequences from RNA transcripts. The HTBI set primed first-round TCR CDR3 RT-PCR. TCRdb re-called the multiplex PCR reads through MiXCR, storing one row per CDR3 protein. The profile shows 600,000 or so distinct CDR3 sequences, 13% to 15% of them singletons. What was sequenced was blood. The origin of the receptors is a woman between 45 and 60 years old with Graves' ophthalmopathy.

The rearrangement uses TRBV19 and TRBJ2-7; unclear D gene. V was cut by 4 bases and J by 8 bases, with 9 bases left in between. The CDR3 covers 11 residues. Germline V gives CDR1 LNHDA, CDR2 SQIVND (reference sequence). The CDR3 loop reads CASSRGRKQYF. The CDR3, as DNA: TGTGCCAGTAGTAGAGGACGTAAGCAGTACTTC.

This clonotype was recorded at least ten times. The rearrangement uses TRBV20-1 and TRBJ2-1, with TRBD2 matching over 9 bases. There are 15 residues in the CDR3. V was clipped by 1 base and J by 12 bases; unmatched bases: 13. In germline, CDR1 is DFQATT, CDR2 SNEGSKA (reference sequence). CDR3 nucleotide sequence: TGCAGTGCTAGAGGGGGGCGGGAGGGCCTGGTTATGCAGTTCTTC. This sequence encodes CSARGGREGLVMQFF.

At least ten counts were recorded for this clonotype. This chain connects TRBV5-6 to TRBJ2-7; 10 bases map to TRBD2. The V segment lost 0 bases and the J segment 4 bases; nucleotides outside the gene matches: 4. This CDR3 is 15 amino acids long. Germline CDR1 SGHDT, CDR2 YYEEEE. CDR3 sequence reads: CASSLGLAGDYEQYF. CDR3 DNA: TGTGCCAGCAGCTTGGGCCTAGCGGGAGATTACGAGCAGTACTTC.

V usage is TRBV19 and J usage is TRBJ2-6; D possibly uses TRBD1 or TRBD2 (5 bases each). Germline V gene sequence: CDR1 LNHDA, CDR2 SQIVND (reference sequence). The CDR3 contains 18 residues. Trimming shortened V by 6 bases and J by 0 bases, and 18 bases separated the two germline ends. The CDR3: CASSQWDRFHSGANVLTF. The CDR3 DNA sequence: TGTGCCAGTAGCCAATGGGACCGTTTTCACTCTGGGGCCAACGTCCTGACTTTC.

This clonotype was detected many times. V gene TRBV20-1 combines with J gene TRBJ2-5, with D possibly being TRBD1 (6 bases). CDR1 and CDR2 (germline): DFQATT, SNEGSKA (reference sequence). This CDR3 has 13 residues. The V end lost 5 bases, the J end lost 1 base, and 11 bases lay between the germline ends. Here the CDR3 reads CSAVGTSQETQYF. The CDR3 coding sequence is TGCAGTGCTGTGGGGACATCCCAAGAGACCCAGTACTTC.

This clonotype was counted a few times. CDR3 nucleotide sequence: TGTGCCAGCAGCTTCCTACGGTCGAACACCGGGGAGCTGTTTTTT. This sequence encodes CASSFLRSNTGELFF. The chain has TRBV7-9 and TRBJ2-2; D gene unclear. Trimming pared 3 bases from V and 0 bases from J, leaving 8 bases between. Germline values: CDR1 SEHNR, CDR2 FQNEAQ (reference sequence). The CDR3 is 15 amino acids.

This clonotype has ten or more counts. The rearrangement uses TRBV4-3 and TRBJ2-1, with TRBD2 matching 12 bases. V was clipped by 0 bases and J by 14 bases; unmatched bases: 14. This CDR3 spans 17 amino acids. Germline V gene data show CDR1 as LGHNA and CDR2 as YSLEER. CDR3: CASSQDNRLAGEFLKFF. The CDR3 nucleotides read TGCGCCAGCAGCCAAGATAATAGACTAGCGGGAGAGTTTTTGAAGTTCTTC.

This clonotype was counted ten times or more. CDR3 loop: CSARDATINEQFF. The CDR3 DNA reads TGCAGTGCTAGAGATGCTACTATTAATGAGCAGTTCTTC. The rearrangement links TRBV20-1 to TRBJ2-1; no clear D gene. This CDR3 contains 13 residues. Germline CDR1 reads DFQATT; CDR2 reads SNEGSKA (reference sequence). V was pared by 0 bases and J by 7 bases, with 10 bases between.

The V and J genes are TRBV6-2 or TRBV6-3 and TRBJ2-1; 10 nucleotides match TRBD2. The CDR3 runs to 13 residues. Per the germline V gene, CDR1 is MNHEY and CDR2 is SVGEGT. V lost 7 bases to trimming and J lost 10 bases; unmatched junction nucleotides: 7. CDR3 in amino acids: CASKASGRSEQFF. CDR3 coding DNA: TGTGCCAGCAAGGCTAGCGGGAGAAGCGAGCAGTTCTTC.

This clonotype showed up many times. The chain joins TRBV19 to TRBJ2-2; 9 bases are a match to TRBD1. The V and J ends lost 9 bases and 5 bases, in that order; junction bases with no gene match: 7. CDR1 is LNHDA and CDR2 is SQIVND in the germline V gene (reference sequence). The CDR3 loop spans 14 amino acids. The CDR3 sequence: CASSRQGGTGELFF. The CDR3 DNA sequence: TGTGCCAGCAGTCGACAGGGGGGGACCGGGGAGCTGTTTTTT.

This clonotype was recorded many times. The CDR3 region is CASSPPGHSEQYF. For the CDR3, the DNA is TGTGCCAGCAGCCCCCCGGGACATTCGGAGCAGTACTTC. The J gene is TRBJ2-7, the V gene TRBV7-9, with TRBD1 as a possible D gene (6 bases). V was clipped by 5 bases and J by 7 bases, with 15 bases between them. The CDR3 sequence is 13 residues long. CDR1 SEHNR and CDR2 FQNEAQ come from the germline V gene (reference sequence).

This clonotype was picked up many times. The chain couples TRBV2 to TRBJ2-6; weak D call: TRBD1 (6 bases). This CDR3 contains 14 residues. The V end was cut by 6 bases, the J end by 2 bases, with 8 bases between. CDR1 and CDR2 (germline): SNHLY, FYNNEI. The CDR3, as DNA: TGTGCCAGCAGGGCAGGGGCTGGGGCCAACGTCCTGACTTTC. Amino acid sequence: CASRAGAGANVLTF.

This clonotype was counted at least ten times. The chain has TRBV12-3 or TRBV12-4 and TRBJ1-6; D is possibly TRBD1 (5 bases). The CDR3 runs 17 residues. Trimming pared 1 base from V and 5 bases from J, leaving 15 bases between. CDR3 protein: CASSLVRDLGNNSPLHF. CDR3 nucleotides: TGTGCCAGCAGTTTAGTCCGGGACCTAGGCAATAATTCACCCCTCCACTTT.

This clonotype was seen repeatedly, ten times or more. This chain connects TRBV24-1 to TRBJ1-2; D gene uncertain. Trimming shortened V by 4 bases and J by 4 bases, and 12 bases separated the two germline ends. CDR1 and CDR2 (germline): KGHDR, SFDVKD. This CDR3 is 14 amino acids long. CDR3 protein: CATSDRTVGYGYTF. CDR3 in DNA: TGTGCCACCAGTGACCGGACTGTTGGCTATGGCTACACCTTC.

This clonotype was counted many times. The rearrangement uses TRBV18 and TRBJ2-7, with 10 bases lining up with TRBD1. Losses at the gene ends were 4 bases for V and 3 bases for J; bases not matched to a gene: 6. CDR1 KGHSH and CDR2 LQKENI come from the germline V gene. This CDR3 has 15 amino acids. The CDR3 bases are TGTGCCAGCTCACTCGGACAGGGGGACGTCTACGAGCAGTACTTC. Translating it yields CASSLGQGDVYEQYF.

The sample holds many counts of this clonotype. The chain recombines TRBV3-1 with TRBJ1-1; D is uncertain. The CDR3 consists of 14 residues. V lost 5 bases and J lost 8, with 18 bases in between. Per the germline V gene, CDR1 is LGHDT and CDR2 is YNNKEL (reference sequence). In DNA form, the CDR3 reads TGTGCCAGCAGCTCAGACCCTGTTTCCAGGGAAGCTTTCTTT. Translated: CASSSDPVSREAFF.

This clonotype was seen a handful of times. DNA of the CDR3: TGTGCCACCAGTGATCGGACAGGACCCAAGCCGACCCAGTACTTC. Protein product: CATSDRTGPKPTQYF. The genes are TRBV24-1 and TRBJ2-5; 7 nucleotides align to TRBD1. This CDR3 comprises 15 residues. The V and J ends lost 3 bases and 7 bases, in that order; junction bases with no gene match: 10. CDR1 is KGHDR and CDR2 is SFDVKD in the germline V gene.

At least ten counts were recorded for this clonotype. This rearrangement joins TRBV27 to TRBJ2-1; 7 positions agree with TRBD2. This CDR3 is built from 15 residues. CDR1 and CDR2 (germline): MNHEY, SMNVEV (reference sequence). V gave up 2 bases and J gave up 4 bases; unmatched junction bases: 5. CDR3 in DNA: TGTGCCAGCAGTTTAGGGCGGGAGTGGTACAATGAGCAGTTCTTC. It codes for CASSLGREWYNEQFF.

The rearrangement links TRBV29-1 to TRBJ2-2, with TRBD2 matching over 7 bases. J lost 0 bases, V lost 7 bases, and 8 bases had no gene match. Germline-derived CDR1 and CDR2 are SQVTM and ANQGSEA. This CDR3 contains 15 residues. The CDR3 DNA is TGCAGCGCCTACAAAACTAGCGCGAACACCGGGGAGCTGTTTTTT. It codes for CSAYKTSANTGELFF.

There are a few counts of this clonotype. The CDR3 region is CASSFPAGELFF. The CDR3 DNA is TGTGCCAGCAGCTTCCCAGCCGGGGAGCTGTTTTTT. The gene calls are TRBV7-3 and TRBJ2-2; no clear D gene. Trimming left V 3 bases short and J 6 bases short, with 5 bases between. The CDR3 runs to 12 residues. The germline CDR1 and CDR2 sequences are SGHTA and FQGTGA.

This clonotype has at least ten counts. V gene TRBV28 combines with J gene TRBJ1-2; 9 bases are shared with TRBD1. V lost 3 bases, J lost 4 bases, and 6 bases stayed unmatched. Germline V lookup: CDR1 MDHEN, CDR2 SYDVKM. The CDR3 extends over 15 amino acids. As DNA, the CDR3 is TGTGCCAGCAGTTTTTACAGGGGGCCGGTCTATGGCTACACCTTC. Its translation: CASSFYRGPVYGYTF.

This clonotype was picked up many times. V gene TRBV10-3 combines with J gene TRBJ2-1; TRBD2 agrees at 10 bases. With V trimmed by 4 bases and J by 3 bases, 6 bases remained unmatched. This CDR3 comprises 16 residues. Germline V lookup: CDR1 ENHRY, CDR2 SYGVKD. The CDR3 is CAISAVWTSGYNEQFF. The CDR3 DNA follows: TGTGCCATCAGTGCGGTATGGACTAGCGGCTACAATGAGCAGTTCTTC.

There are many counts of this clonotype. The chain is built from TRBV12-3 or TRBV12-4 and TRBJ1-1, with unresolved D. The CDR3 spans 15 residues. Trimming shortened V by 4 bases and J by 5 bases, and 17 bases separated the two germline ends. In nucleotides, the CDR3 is TGTGCCAGCAGTTCCGCTCAGAAGTCGGGGACTGAAGCTTTCTTT. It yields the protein CASSSAQKSGTEAFF.

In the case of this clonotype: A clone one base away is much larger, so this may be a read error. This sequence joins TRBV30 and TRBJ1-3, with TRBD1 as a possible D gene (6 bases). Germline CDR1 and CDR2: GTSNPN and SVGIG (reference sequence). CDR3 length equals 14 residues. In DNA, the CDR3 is TGTGCCTGGGATCCTACAGGGCTAGGAAACACCATACATTTT. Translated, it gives CAWDPTGLGNTIHF.

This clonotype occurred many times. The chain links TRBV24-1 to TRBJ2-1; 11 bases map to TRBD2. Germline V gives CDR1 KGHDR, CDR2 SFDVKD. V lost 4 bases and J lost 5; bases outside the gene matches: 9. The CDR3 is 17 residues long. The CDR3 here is CATSEPGTSGQDNEQFF. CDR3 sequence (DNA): TGTGCCACCAGTGAGCCCGGGACTAGCGGACAAGACAATGAGCAGTTCTTC.

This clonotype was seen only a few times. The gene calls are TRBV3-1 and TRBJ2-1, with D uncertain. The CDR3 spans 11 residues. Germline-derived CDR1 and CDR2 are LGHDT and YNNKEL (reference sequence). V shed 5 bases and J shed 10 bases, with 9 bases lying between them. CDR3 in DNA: TGTGCCAGCAGCTATAGGATAGAGCAGTTCTTC. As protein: CASSYRIEQFF.

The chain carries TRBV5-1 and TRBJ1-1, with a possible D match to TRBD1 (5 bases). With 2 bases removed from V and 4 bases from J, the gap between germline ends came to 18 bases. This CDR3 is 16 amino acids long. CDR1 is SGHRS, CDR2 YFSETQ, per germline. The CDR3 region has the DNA TGCGCCAGCAGCTTCCCCTCGGGGGGGTTGGGCACTGAAGCTTTCTTT. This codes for CASSFPSGGLGTEAFF.

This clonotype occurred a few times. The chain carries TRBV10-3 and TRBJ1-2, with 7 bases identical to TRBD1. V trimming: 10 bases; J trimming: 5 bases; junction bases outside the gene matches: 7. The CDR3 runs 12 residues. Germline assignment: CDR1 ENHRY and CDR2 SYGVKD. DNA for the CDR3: TGTGCCACCAGACAGGGTGAATATGGCTACACCTTC. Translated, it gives CATRQGEYGYTF.

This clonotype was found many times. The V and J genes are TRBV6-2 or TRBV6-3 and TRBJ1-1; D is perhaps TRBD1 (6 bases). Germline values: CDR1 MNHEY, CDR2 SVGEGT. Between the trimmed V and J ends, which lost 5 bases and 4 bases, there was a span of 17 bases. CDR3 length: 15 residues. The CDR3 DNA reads TGTGCCAGCAGTGACCCGAGGAGGGGGAGCACTGAAGCTTTCTTT. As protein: CASSDPRRGSTEAFF.

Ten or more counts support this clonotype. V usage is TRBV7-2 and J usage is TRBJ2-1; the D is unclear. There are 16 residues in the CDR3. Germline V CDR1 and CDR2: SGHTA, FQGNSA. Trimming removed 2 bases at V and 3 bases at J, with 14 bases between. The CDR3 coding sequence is TGTGCCAGCAGCTTAAATAGGGCCCTGTACTACAATGAGCAGTTCTTC. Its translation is CASSLNRALYYNEQFF.